This T cell receptor (beta chain) was obtained from a study of T cell responses to AZD1222 COVID-19 vaccine. Note on this clone: Its specificity is not known.

The V gene lost 2 bases and the J gene lost 5 bases, with 12 bases spanning the gap. The germline gives CDR1 MDHEN, CDR2 SYDVKM. The CDR3 sequence is 14 residues long. Analysis merged second doses at about 4 or about 12 weeks. General study findings and limits: Seropositive at baseline were only a handful of AZD1222 recipients. The sample set comprised mostly white British donors with more females, and clonal diversity was possibly underestimated. Regions left unmutated in variants are reportedly the target of nearly half of spike-specific TCRs.

Generated by immunoSEQ multiplex PCR, the TCRdb table keeps only in-frame clones and is missing some. The sample has some 250,000 clones; around 93% are singletons. The rearrangement uses TRBV28 and TRBJ1-1, with D uncertain. The TCR comes from an adult who received the AZD1222 COVID-19 vaccine. The sample consisted of peripheral blood, taken 28 days after the second AZD1222 dose. The CDR3: CASSLKGMWTEAFF. CDR3 nucleotide sequence: TGTGCCAGCAGTTTAAAGGGCATGTGGACTGAAGCTTTCTTT.